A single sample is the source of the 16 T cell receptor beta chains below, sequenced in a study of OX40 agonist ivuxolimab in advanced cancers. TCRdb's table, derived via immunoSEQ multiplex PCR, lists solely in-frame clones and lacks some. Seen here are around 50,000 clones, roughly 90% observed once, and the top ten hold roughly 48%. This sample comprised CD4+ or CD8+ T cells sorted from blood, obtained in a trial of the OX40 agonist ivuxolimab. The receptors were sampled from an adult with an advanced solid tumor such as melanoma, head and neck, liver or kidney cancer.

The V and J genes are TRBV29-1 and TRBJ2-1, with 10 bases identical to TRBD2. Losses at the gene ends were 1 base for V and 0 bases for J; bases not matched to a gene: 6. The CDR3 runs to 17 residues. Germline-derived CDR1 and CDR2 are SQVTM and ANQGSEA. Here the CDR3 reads CSVEGLAGASSYNEQFF. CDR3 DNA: TGCAGCGTTGAAGGGCTAGCGGGGGCTAGCTCCTACAATGAGCAGTTCTTC.

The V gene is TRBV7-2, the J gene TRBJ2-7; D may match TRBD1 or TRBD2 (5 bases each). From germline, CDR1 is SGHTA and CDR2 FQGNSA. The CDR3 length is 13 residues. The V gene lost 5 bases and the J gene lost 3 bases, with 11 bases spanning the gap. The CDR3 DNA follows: TGTGCCAGCAGCCACGCAGGGAGCTACGAGCAGTACTTC. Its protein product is CASSHAGSYEQYF.

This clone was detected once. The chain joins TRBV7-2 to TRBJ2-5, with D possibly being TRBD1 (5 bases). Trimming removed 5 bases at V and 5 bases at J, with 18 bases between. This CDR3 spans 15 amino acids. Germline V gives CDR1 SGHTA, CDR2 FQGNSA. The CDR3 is CASSNRFSTYETQYF. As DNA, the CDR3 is TGTGCCAGCAGCAACAGGTTTTCAACCTACGAGACCCAGTACTTC.

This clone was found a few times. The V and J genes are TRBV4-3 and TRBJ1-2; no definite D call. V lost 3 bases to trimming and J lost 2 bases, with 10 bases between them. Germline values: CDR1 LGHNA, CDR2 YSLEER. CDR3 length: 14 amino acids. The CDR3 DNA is TGCGCCAGCAGCCAGGAGGACGGGAACTATGGCTACACCTTC. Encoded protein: CASSQEDGNYGYTF.

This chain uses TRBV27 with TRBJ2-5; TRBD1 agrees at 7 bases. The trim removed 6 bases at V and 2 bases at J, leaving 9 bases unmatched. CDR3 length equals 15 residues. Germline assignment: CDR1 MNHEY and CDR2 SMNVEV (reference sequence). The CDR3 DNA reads TGTGCCAGCAGCGGGCTGGGGACAGTACAAGAGACCCAGTACTTC. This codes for CASSGLGTVQETQYF.

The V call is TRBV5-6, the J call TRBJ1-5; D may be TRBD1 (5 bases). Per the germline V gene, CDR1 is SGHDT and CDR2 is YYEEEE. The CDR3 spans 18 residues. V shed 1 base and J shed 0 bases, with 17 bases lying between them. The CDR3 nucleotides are TGTGCCAGCAGCTTGAGTAATAGGGGTCATCGTAGCAATCAGCCCCAGCATTTT. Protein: CASSLSNRGHRSNQPQHF.

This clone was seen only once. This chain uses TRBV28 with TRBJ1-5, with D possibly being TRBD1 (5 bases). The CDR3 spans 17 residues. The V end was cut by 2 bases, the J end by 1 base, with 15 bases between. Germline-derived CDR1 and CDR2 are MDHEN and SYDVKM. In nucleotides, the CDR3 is TGTGCCAGCAGTTTACTATTGGGGGGAGTAAGCAATCAGCCCCAGCATTTT. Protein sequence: CASSLLLGGVSNQPQHF. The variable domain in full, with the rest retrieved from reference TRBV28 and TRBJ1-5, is DVKVTQSSRYLVKRTGEKVFLECVQDMDHENMFWYRQDPGLGLRLIYFSYDVKMKEKGDIPEGYSVSREKKERFSLILESASTNQTSMYLCASSLLLGGVSNQPQHFGDGTRLSIL.

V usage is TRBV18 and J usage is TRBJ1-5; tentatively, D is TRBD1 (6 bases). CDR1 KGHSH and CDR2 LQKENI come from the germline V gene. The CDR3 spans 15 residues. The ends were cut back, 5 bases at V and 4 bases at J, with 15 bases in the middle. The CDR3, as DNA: TGTGCCAGCTCAGAGAGCTACAGGGATAATCAGCCCCAGCATTTT. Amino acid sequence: CASSESYRDNQPQHF.

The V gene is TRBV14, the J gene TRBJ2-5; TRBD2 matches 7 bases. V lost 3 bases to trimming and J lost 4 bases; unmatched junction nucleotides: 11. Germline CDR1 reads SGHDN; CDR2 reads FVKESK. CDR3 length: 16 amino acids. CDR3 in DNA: TGTGCCAGCAGCCAGAGTGGGACGGGGAGGGGAGAGACCCAGTACTTC. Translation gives CASSQSGTGRGETQYF.

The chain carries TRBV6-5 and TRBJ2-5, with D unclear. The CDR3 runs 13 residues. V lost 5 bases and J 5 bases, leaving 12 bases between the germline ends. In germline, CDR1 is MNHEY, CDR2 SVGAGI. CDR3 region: CASSHSGSETQYF. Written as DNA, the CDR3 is TGTGCCAGCAGTCACAGTGGAAGCGAGACCCAGTACTTC.

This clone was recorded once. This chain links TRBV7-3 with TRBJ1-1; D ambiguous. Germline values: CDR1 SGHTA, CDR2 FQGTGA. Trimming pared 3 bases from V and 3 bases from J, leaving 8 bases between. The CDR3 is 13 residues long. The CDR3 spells CASSLRTDTEAFF. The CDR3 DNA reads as TGTGCCAGCAGCTTGAGGACGGACACTGAAGCTTTCTTT.

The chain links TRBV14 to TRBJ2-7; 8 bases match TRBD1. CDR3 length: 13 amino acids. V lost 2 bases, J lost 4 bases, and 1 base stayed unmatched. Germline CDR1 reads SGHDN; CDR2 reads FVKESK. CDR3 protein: CASSQWTGYEQYF. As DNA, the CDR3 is TGTGCCAGCAGCCAATGGACAGGGTACGAGCAGTACTTC.

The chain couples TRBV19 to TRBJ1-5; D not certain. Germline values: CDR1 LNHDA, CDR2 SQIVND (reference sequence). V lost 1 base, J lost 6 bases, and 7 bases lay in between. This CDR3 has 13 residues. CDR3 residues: CASSIAVGQPQHF. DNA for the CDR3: TGTGCCAGTAGTATAGCTGTGGGTCAGCCCCAGCATTTT.

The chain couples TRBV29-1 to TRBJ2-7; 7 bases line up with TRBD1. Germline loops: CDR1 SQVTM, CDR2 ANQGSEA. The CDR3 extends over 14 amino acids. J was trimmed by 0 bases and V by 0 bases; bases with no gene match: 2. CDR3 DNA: TGCAGCGTTGAAGACAGGGGGAACTCCTACGAGCAGTACTTC. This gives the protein CSVEDRGNSYEQYF.

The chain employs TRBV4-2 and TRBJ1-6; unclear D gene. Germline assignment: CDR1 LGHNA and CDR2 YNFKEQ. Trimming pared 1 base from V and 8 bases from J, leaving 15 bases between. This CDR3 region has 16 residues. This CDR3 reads CASSQVLRAGDSPLHF. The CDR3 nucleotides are TGTGCCAGCAGCCAAGTACTACGGGCCGGGGATTCACCCCTCCACTTT.

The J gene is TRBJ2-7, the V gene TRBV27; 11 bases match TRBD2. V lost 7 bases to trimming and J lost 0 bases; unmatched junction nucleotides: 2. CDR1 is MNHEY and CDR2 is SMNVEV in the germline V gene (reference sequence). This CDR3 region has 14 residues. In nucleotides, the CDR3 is TGTGCCAGCAAGACTAGCGGGGCCTCCTACGAGCAGTACTTC. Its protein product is CASKTSGASYEQYF.